The 8 T cell receptor beta chains below all came from one sample that was sequenced in a study of untreated major depressive disorder (dated by TCRdb to 2016 to 2019). The paper's findings and limits, for the study overall: In CD4+ T cells, sequencing confirmed that depressed patients used TRBV05-01 (Vbeta 5.1) more than controls did, with a one-tailed test giving p = 0.040.

Library construction relied on the immunoSEQ multiplex PCR assay. TCRdb mirrors the immuneACCESS table, restricted to in-frame sequences. Some clones are absent from its copies; in checked studies, under half trace to an unresolved V gene, and the reason for the others is unknown. In all, the sample holds around 13,000 clones, and around 90% of those were seen once. Approximately 0.8% of the sample is in the top ten clones. Antigens of these TCRs are unknown. The sample comprised CD4+ T cells from PBMCs. Source of these receptors: a man younger than 45 with major depressive disorder.

This clone is a singleton in its sample. The rearrangement links TRBV5-1 to TRBJ2-1; D tentatively reads TRBD1 or TRBD2 (5 bases each). This CDR3 comprises 16 residues. CDR1 and CDR2 (germline): SGHRS, YFSETQ. The V gene lost 1 base and the J gene lost 0 bases, with 11 bases spanning the gap. In DNA, the CDR3 is TGCGCCAGCAGCTTGTCCGGGACGAGCTCCTACAATGAGCAGTTCTTC. This sequence encodes CASSLSGTSSYNEQFF.

V usage is TRBV5-6 and J usage is TRBJ2-6; D is unclear. The CDR3 has 13 residues. The V end was cut by 5 bases, the J end by 0 bases, with 3 bases between. CDR1 and CDR2 (germline): SGHDT, YYEEEE. CDR3 coding DNA: TGTGCCAGCAGACACTCTGGGGCCAACGTCCTGACTTTC. It is translated as CASRHSGANVLTF.

V usage is TRBV5-4 and J usage is TRBJ2-2; D is uncertain. The germline CDR1 and CDR2 sequences are SGHNT and YYREEE (reference sequence). The ends were cut back, 1 base at V and 5 bases at J, with 9 bases in the middle. The CDR3 totals 14 residues. Here the CDR3 reads CASSLFGWTGELFF. CDR3 nucleotide sequence: TGTGCCAGCAGCTTGTTCGGTTGGACCGGGGAGCTGTTTTTT.

This chain uses TRBV2 with TRBJ2-5, with 7 bases lining up with TRBD2. The CDR3 covers 15 residues. V trimming: 6 bases; J trimming: 1 base; junction bases outside the gene matches: 8. Germline values: CDR1 SNHLY, CDR2 FYNNEI. The CDR3 DNA is TGTGCCAGCAGCCGTGGCGGGGGTTTCCAAGAGACCCAGTACTTC. Amino acid sequence: CASSRGGGFQETQYF.

The V gene is TRBV11-2, the J gene TRBJ1-1; D unclear. Trimming stripped 2 bases from V and 6 bases from J, with 10 bases between. The CDR3 is made up of 13 amino acids. CDR1 and CDR2 from the germline V gene are SGHAT and FQNNGV. The CDR3 nucleotides are TGTGCCAGCAGCTTAATGAGGGAGGCTGAAGCTTTCTTT. Translating gives CASSLMREAEAFF.

This sequence joins TRBV10-3 and TRBJ2-5; 7 positions agree with TRBD2. This CDR3 is 14 amino acids long. Germline CDR1 reads ENHRY; CDR2 reads SYGVKD. J gave up 5 bases and V 5 bases, and 8 bases lay outside the gene matches. CDR3 bases: TGTGCCATCAGTAACACGCAGGGAGGGGAGACCCAGTACTTC. It encodes CAISNTQGGETQYF.

V and J are TRBV10-3 and TRBJ2-1, with 9 bases aligning to TRBD1. The V segment lost 5 bases and the J segment 8 bases; nucleotides outside the gene matches: 4. CDR3 length: 13 amino acids. The germline V gene has CDR1 ENHRY and CDR2 SYGVKD. The CDR3 nucleotides are TGTGCCATCAGTCGGGACAGGGCGGATGAGCAGTTCTTC. Amino acid sequence: CAISRDRADEQFF.

This clone has a handful of counts. This sequence joins TRBV5-1 and TRBJ2-5; perhaps TRBD1 as D (6 bases). V was shortened by 0 bases and J by 5 bases, with 11 bases between the two germline ends. This CDR3 has 14 residues. In germline, CDR1 is SGHRS, CDR2 YFSETQ. The CDR3 region is CASSLDRVGETQYF. The CDR3, as DNA: TGCGCCAGCAGCTTGGACAGGGTCGGGGAGACCCAGTACTTC.